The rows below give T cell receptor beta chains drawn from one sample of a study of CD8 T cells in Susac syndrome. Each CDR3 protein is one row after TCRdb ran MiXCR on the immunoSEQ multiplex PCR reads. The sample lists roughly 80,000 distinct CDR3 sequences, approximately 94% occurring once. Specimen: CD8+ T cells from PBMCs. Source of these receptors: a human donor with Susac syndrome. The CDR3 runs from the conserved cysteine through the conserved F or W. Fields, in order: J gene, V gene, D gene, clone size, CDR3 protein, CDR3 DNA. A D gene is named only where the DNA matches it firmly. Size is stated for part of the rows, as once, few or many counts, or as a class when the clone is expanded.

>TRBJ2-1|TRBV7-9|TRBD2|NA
CASSSTSGGANEQFF
TGTGCCAGCAGCTCTACTAGCGGGGGGGCCAATGAGCAGTTCTTC
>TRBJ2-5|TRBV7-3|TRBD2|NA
CASSLGLAGGEETQYF
TGTGCCAGCAGCTTGGGACTAGCGGGGGGCGAAGAGACCCAGTACTTC
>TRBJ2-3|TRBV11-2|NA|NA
CASSLAPPGGAPTSTQYF
TGTGCCAGCAGCTTAGCCCCGCCTGGGGGGGCCCCGACAAGTACGCAGTATTTT
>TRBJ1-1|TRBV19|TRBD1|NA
CASSPWTGRETEAFF
TGTGCCAGTAGTCCCTGGACAGGGAGGGAAACTGAAGCTTTCTTT
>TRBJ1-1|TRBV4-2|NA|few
CASSQGVNTEAFF
TGTGCCAGCAGCCAAGGGGTGAACACTGAAGCTTTCTTT
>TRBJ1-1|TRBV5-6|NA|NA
CASSLGRSEAFF
TGTGCCAGCAGCCTGGGCAGGAGTGAAGCTTTCTTT
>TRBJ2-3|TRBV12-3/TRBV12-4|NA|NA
CASSVGPLAGRTDTQYF
TGTGCCAGCAGTGTAGGCCCTCTGGCGGGGCGCACAGATACGCAGTATTTT
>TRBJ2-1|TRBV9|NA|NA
CASSGRGTNEQFF
TGTGCCAGCAGCGGCAGGGGTACCAATGAGCAGTTCTTC
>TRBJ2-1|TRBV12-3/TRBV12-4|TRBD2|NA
CASTTAGGRYNEQFF
TGTGCCAGCACTACAGCGGGGGGCCGCTACAATGAGCAGTTCTTC
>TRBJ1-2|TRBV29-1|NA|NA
CSVEDRGAGYGYTF
TGCAGCGTTGAAGATCGGGGGGCTGGCTATGGCTACACCTTC
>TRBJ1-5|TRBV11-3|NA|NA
CASSLFRGRGNQPQHF
TGTGCCAGCAGCTTATTTCGGGGGCGCGGCAATCAGCCCCAGCATTTT
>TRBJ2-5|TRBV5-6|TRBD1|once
CASSSSGTGEETQYF
TGTGCCAGCAGCAGTTCCGGGACAGGGGAAGAGACCCAGTACTTC
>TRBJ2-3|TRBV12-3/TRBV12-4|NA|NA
CASSALRRGDTQYF
TGTGCCAGCAGCGCACTCCGTAGGGGGGATACGCAGTATTTT
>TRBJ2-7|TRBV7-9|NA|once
CASSPRTYEQYF
TGTGCCAGCAGCCCTCGGACCTACGAGCAGTACTTC
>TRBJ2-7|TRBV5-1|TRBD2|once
CASSLSVSGGEQYF
TGCGCCAGCAGCTTGAGCGTTTCGGGGGGCGAGCAGTACTTC
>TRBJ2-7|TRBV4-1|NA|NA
CASSQDSVSDYEQYF
TGCGCCAGCAGCCAAGATAGCGTCAGTGACTACGAGCAGTACTTC
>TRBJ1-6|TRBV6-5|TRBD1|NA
CASSRQGDSPLHF
TGTGCCAGCAGCCGACAGGGCGATTCACCCCTCCACTTT
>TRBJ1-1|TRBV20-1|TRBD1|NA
CSARDSRDRVWGTEAFF
TGCAGTGCTAGAGATTCCCGGGACAGGGTATGGGGCACTGAAGCTTTCTTT
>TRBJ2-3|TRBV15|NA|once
CATSRDDEDTQYF
TGTGCCACCAGCAGAGACGATGAAGATACGCAGTATTTT
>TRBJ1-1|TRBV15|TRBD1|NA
CATSRVPRAQGKEDTEAFF
TGTGCCACCAGCAGAGTACCCCGCGCACAGGGGAAGGAGGACACTGAAGCTTTCTTT
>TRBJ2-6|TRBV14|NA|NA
CASSLWEGSGANVLTF
TGTGCCAGCAGCCTTTGGGAAGGCTCTGGGGCCAACGTCCTGACTTTC
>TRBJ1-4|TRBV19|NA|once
CASSIRDTAPNEKLFF
TGTGCCAGTAGTATCCGGGACACCGCTCCCAATGAAAAACTGTTTTTT
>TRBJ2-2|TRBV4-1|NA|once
CASSQRIPRQGLNTGELFF
TGCGCCAGCAGCCAACGTATACCTCGACAGGGACTGAACACCGGGGAGCTGTTTTTT
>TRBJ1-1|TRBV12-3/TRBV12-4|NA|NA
CASKRGNTEAFF
TGTGCCAGCAAACGTGGTAACACTGAAGCTTTCTTT
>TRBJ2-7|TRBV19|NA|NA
CASSSWDAPYEQYF
TGTGCCAGTAGTTCATGGGACGCACCCTACGAGCAGTACTTC
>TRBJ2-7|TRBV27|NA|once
CASSLNRVSYEQYF
TGTGCCAGCAGTTTAAATCGAGTCTCGTACGAGCAGTACTTC
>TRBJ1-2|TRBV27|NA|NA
CASSTGTYGYTF
TGTGCCAGCAGTACAGGCACCTATGGCTACACCTTC
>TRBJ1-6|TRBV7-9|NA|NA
CASSPGPNPPLHF
TGTGCCAGCAGTCCAGGGCCCAATCCACCCCTCCACTTT
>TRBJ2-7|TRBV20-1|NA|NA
CSARGGHSYEQYF
TGCAGTGCTAGGGGAGGACACTCCTACGAGCAGTACTTC
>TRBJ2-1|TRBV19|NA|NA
CASSIGRGAVYEQFF
TGTGCCAGTAGTATAGGTCGGGGGGCAGTCTATGAGCAGTTCTTC
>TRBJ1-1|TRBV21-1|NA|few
CASSSRGGTEAFF
TGTGCCAGCAGCTCCCGGGGGGGCACTGAAGCTTTCTTT
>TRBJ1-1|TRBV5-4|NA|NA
CASSEGRTEAFF
TGTGCCAGCAGCGAGGGACGAACTGAAGCTTTCTTT
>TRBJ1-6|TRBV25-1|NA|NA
CASSEGSSYNSPLHF
TGTGCCAGCAGTGAGGGGAGCTCCTATAATTCACCCCTCCACTTT
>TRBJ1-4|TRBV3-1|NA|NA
CASSQGPSLLREKLFF
TGTGCCAGCAGCCAAGGACCCTCCCTGCTCAGAGAAAAACTGTTTTTT
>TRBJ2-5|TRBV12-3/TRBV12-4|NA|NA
CASSSQLYQETQYF
TGTGCCAGCAGTTCACAACTGTACCAAGAGACCCAGTACTTC
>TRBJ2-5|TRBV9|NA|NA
CASSGGTVETQYF
TGTGCCAGCAGCGGGGGCACGGTGGAGACCCAGTACTTC
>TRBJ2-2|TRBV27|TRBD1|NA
CASSLDRVDTGELFF
TGTGCCAGCAGCCTGGACAGGGTTGACACCGGGGAGCTGTTTTTT
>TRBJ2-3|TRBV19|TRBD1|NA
CASSGQGRGFTDTQYF
TGTGCCAGTAGTGGACAGGGAAGGGGATTCACAGATACGCAGTATTTT
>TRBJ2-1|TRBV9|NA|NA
CASSVANRYNEQFF
TGTGCCAGCAGCGTAGCAAACAGGTACAATGAGCAGTTCTTC
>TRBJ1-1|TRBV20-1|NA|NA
CSAHPGGNTEAFF
TGCAGTGCCCACCCCGGGGGTAACACTGAAGCTTTCTTT
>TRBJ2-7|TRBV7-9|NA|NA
CASNSNYEQYF
TGTGCCAGCAACTCAAACTACGAGCAGTACTTC
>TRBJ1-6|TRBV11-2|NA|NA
CASSLVPYNSPLHF
TGTGCCAGCAGCTTAGTTCCCTATAATTCACCCCTCCACTTT
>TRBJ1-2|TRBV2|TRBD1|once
CASGETGGRDGYTF
TGTGCCAGTGGGGAGACAGGGGGAAGGGACGGCTACACCTTC
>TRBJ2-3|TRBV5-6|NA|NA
CASGYSDTQYF
TGTGCCAGCGGTTACTCAGATACGCAGTATTTT
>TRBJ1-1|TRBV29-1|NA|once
CSVERARANTEAFF
TGCAGCGTTGAAAGGGCCAGGGCGAACACTGAAGCTTTCTTT
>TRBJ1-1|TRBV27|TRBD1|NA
CATHRGTEASF
TGTGCCACCCACAGGGGGACTGAAGCTTCCTTT
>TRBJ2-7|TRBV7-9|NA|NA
CASSPAEEQYF
TGTGCCAGCAGCCCCGCCGAAGAGCAGTACTTC
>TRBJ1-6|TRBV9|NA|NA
CASSGQSLHF
TGTGCCAGCAGCGGTCAGTCCCTCCACTTT
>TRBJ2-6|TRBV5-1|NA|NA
CASMIRADGANVLTF
TGCGCCAGCATGATCCGGGCTGATGGGGCCAACGTCCTGACTTTC
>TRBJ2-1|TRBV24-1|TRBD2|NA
CATSDLTSGNEQFF
TGTGCCACCAGTGATCTTACTAGCGGCAATGAGCAGTTCTTC
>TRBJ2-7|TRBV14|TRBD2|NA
CASSRREGNEQYF
TGTGCCAGCAGCCGCAGGGAGGGTAACGAGCAGTACTTC